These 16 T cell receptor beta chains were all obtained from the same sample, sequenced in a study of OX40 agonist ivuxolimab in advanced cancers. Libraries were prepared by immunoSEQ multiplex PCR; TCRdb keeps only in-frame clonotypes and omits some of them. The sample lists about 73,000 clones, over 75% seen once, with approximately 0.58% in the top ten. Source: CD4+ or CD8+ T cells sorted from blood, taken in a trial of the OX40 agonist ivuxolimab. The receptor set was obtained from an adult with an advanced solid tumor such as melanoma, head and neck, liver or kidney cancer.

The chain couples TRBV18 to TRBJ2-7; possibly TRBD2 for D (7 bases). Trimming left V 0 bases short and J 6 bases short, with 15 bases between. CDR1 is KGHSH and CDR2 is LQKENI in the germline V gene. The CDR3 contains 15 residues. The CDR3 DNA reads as TGTGCCAGCTCACCACCGGGGGGGCCCTGGTTCGAGCAGTACTTC. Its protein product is CASSPPGGPWFEQYF. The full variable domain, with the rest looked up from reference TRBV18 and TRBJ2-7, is NAGVMQNPRHLVRRRGQEARLRCSPMKGHSHVYWYRQLPEEGLKFMVYLQKENIIDESGMPKERFSAEFPKEGPSILRIQQVVRGDSAAYFCASSPPGGPWFEQYFGPGTRLTVT.

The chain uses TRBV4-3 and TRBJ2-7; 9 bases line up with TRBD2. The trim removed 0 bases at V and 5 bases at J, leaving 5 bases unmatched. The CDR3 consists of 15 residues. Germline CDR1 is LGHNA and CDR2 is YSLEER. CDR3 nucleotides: TGCGCCAGCAGCCAAGATGCGGGAGGGCCCCACGAGCAGTACTTC. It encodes CASSQDAGGPHEQYF.

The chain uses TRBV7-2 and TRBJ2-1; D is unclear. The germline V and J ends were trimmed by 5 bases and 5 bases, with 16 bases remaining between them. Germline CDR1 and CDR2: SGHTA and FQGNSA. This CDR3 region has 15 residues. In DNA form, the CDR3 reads TGTGCCAGCAGCCCCCCAGGTGGGATTAACAATGAGCAGTTCTTC. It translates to CASSPPGGINNEQFF. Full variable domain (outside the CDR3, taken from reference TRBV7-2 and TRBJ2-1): GAGVSQSPSNKVTEKGKDVELRCDPISGHTALYWYRQSLGQGLEFLIYFQGNSAPDKSGLPSDRFSAERTGGSVSTLTIQRTQQEDSAVYLCASSPPGGINNEQFFGPGTRLTVL.

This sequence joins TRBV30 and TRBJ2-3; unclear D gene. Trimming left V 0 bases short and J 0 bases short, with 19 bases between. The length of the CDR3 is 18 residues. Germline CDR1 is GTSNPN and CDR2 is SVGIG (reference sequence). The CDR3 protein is CAWSVGLQLGPSTDTQYF. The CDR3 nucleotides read TGTGCCTGGAGTGTAGGGCTCCAATTAGGGCCGAGCACAGATACGCAGTATTTT.

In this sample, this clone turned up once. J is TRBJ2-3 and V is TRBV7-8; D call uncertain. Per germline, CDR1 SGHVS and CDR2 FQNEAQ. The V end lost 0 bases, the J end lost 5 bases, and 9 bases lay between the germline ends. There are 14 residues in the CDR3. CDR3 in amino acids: CASSLASWGDTQYF. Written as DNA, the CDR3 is TGTGCCAGCAGCTTAGCGAGTTGGGGAGATACGCAGTATTTT.

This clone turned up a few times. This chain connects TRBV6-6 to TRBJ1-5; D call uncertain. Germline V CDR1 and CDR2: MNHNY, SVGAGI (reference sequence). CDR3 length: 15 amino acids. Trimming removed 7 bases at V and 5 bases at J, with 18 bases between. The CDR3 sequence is CASTLSREGDQPQHF. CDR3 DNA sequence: TGTGCCAGCACCCTCTCTCGGGAAGGCGATCAGCCCCAGCATTTT.

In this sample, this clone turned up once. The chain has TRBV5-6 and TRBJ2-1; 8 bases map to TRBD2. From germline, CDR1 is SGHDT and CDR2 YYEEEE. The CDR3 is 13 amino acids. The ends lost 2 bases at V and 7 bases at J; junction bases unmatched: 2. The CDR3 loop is CASSFTSGNEQFF. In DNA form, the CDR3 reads TGTGCCAGCAGCTTTACTAGCGGTAATGAGCAGTTCTTC.

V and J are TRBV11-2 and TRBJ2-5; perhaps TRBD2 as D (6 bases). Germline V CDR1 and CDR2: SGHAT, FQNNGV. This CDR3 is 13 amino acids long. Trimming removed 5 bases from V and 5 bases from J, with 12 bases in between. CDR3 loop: CASSVGAGETQYF. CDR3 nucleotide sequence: TGTGCCAGCAGCGTAGGGGCGGGGGAGACCCAGTACTTC.

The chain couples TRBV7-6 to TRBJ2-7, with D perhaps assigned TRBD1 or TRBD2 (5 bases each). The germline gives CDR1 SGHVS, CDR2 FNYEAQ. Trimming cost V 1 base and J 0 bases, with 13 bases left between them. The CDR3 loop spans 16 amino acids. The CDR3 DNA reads TGTGCCAGCAGCTTAGTTGTTGGGGGAGTCTCCTACGAGCAGTACTTC. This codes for CASSLVVGGVSYEQYF.

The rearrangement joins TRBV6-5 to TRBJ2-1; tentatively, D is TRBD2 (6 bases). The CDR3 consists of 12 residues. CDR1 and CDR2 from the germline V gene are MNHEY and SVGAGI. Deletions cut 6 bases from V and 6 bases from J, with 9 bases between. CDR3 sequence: CASRGTSNEQFF. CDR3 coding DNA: TGTGCCAGCAGGGGGACTTCCAATGAGCAGTTCTTC.

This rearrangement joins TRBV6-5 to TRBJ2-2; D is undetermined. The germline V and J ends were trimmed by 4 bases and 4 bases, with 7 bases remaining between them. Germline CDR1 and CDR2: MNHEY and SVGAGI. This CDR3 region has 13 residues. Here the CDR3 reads CASSSGITGELFF. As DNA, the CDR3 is TGTGCCAGCAGTTCAGGAATCACCGGGGAGCTGTTTTTT.

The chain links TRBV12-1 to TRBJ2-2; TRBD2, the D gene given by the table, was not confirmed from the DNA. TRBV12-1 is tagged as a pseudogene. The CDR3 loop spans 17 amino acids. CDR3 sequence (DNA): TGTGCCAGCGGGGCCTTCGGACTAGCGGGAAACACCGGGGAGCTGTTTTTT. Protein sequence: CASGAFGLAGNTGELFF.

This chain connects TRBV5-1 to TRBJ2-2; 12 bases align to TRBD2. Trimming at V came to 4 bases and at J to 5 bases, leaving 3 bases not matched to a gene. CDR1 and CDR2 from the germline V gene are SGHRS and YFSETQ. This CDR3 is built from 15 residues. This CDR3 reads CASSAGTSGTGELFF. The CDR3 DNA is TGCGCCAGCAGCGCCGGGACTAGCGGGACCGGGGAGCTGTTTTTT.

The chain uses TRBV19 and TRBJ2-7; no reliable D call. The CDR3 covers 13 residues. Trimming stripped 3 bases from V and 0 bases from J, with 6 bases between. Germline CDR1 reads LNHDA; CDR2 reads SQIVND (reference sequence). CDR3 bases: TGTGCCAGTAGTATGGCCGCCTCCTACGAGCAGTACTTC. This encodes CASSMAASYEQYF.

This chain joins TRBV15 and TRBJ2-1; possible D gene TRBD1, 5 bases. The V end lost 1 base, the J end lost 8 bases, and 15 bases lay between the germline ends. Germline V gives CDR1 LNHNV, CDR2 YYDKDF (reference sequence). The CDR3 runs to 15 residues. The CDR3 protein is CATSRGQQESHEQFF. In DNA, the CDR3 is TGTGCCACCAGCAGAGGACAGCAAGAATCCCATGAGCAGTTCTTC.

CDR3 loop: CASTWGQGRYEQYF. The CDR3 DNA reads TGTGCCAGCACGTGGGGACAGGGTAGATACGAGCAGTACTTC. This chain connects TRBV6-6 to TRBJ2-7, with TRBD1 matching 9 bases. Trimming at V came to 7 bases and at J to 4 bases, leaving 8 bases not matched to a gene. The CDR3 spans 14 residues. Per germline, CDR1 MNHNY and CDR2 SVGAGI (reference sequence).